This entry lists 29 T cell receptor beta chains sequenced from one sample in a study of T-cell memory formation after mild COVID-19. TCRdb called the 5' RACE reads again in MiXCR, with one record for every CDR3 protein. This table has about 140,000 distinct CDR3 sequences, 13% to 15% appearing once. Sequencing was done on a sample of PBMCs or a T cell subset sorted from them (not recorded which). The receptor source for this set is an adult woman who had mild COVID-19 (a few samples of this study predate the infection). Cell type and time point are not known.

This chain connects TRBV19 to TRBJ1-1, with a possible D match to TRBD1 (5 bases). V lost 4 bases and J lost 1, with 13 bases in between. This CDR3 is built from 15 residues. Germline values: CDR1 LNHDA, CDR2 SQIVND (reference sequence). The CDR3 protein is CASSSPGIANTEAFF. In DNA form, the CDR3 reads TGTGCCAGTAGTAGCCCAGGGATTGCGAACACTGAAGCTTTCTTT.

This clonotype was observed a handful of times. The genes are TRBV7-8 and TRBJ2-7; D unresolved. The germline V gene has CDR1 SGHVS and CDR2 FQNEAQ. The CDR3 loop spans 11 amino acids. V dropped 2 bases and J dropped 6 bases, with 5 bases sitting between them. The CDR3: CASSLPGEQYF. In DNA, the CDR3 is TGTGCCAGCAGCTTACCGGGCGAGCAGTACTTC.

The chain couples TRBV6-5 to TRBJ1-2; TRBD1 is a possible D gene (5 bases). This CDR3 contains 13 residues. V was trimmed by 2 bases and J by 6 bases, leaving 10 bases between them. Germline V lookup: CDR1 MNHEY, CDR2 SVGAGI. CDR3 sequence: CASSYAGRDGYTF. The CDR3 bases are TGTGCCAGCAGTTACGCGGGACGAGATGGCTACACCTTC.

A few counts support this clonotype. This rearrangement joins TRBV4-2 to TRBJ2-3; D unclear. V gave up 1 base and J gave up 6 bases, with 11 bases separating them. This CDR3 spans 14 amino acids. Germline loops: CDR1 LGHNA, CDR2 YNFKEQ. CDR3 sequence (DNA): TGTGCCAGCAGCCAAGCCGCACCCACGGATACGCAGTATTTT. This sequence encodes CASSQAAPTDTQYF.

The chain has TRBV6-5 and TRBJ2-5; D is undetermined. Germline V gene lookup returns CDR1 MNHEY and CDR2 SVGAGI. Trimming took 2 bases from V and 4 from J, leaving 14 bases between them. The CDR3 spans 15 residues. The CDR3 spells CASSYRSTRGETQYF. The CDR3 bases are TGTGCCAGCAGTTACAGGTCCACACGAGGAGAGACCCAGTACTTC.

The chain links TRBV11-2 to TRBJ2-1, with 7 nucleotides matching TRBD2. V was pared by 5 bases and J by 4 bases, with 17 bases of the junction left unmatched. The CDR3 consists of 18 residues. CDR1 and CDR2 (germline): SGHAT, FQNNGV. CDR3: CASSPVFMASGDYNEQFF. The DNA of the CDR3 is TGTGCCAGCAGCCCAGTCTTTATGGCTAGCGGCGATTACAATGAGCAGTTCTTC.

The CDR3, as DNA: TGTGCCAGCAGCGAAGGAGCTCTCTATGGCTACACCTTC. It is translated as CASSEGALYGYTF. The chain uses TRBV7-2 and TRBJ1-2; D remains unclear. The V end was cut by 5 bases, the J end by 4 bases, with 11 bases between. From germline, CDR1 is SGHTA and CDR2 FQGNSA. This CDR3 spans 13 amino acids.

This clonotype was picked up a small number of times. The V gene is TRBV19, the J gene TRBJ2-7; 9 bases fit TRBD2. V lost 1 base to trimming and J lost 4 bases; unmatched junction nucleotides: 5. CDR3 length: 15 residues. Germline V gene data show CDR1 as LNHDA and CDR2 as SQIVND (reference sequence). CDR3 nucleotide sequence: TGTGCCAGTAGTATAGTGACTAGCGGAAGATACGAGCAGTACTTC. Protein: CASSIVTSGRYEQYF.

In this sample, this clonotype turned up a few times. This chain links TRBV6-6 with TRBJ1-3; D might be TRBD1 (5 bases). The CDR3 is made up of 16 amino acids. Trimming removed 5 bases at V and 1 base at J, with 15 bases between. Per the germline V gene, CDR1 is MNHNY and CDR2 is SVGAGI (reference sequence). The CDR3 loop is CASSPKGTGSGNTIYF. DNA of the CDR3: TGTGCCAGCAGTCCGAAGGGGACCGGGTCTGGAAACACCATATATTTT.

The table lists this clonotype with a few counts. The CDR3 region is CASSPWASGSPDTQYF. As DNA, the CDR3 is TGTGCCAGCAGCCCTTGGGCTAGCGGGAGCCCAGATACGCAGTATTTT. V gene TRBV7-8 combines with J gene TRBJ2-3; 10 bases are shared with TRBD2. The germline gives CDR1 SGHVS, CDR2 FQNEAQ. The junction had 9 bases not matched to a gene; V was cut back by 5 bases and J by 4 bases. The CDR3 loop spans 16 amino acids.

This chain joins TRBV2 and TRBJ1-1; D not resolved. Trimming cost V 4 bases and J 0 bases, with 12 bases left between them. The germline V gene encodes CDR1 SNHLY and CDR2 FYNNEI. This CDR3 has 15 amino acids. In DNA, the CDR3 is TGTGCCAGCAGTGTTCGCGGCACTTTGAACACTGAAGCTTTCTTT. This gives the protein CASSVRGTLNTEAFF. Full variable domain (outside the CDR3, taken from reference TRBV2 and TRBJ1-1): EPEVTQTPSHQVTQMGQEVILRCVPISNHLYFYWYRQILGQKVEFLVSFYNNEISEKSEIFDDQFSVERPDGSNFTLKIRSTKLEDSAMYFCASSVRGTLNTEAFFGQGTRLTVV.

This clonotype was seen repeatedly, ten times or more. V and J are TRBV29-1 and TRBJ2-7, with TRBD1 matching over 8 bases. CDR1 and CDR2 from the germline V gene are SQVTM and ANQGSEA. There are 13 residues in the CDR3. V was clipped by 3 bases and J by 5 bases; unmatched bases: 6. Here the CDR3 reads CSVEQGAVDEQYF. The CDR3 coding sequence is TGCAGCGTTGAGCAGGGGGCGGTAGACGAGCAGTACTTC.

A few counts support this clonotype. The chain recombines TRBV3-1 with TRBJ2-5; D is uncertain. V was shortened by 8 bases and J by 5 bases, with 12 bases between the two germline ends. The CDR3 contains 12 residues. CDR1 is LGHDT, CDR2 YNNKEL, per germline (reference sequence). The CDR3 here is CASVGRPETQYF. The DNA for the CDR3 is TGTGCCAGCGTTGGACGGCCGGAGACCCAGTACTTC.

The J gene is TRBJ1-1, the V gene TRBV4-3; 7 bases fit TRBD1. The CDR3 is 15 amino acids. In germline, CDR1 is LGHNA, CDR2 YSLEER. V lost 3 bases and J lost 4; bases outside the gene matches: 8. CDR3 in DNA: TGCGCCAGCAGCCAGTCAACAGGGGTTGTCACTGAAGCTTTCTTT. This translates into CASSQSTGVVTEAFF.

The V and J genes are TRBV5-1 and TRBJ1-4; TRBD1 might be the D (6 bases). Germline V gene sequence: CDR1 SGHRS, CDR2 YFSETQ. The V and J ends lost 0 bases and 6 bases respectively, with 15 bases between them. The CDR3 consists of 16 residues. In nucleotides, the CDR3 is TGCGCCAGCAGCTTGGAGGCAGGGGCCCTGGATGAAAAACTGTTTTTT. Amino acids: CASSLEAGALDEKLFF. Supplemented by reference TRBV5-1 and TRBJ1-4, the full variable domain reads KAGVTQTPRYLIKTRGQQVTLSCSPISGHRSVSWYQQTPGQGLQFLFEYFSETQRNKGNFPGRFSGRQFSNSRSEMNVSTLELGDSALYLCASSLEAGALDEKLFFGSGTQLSVL.

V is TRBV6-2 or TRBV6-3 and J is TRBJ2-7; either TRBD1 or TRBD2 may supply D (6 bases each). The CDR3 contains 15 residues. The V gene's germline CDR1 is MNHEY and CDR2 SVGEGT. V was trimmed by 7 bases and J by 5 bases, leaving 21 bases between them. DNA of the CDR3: TGTGCCAGCACTCCAAATGGGGGGCCTTACGACGAGCAGTACTTC. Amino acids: CASTPNGGPYDEQYF.

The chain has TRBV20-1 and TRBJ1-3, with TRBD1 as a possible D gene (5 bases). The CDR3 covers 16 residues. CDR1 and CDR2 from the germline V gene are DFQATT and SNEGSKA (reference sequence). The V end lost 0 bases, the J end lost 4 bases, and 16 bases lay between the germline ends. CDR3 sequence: CSARDLIGVSGNTIYF. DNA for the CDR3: TGCAGTGCTAGAGATTTGATAGGGGTATCCGGAAACACCATATATTTT.

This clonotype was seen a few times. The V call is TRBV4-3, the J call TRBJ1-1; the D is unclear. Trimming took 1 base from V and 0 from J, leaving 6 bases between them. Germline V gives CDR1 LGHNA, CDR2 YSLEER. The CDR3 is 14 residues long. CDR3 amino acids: CASSQVQLNTEAFF. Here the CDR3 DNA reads TGCGCCAGCAGCCAAGTACAGTTGAACACTGAAGCTTTCTTT.

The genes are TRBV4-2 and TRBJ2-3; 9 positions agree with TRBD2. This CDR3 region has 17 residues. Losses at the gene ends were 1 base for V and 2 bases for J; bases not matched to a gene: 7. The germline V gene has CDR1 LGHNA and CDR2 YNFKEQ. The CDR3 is CASSQVIGTSITDTQYF. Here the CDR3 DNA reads TGTGCCAGCAGCCAAGTAATTGGGACTAGCATCACAGATACGCAGTATTTT.

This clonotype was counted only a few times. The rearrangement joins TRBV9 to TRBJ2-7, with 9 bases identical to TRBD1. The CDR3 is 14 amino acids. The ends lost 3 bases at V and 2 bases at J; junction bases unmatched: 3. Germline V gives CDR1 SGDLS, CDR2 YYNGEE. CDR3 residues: CASSAGQGTYEQYF. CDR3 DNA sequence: TGTGCCAGCAGCGCAGGACAGGGGACCTACGAGCAGTACTTC.

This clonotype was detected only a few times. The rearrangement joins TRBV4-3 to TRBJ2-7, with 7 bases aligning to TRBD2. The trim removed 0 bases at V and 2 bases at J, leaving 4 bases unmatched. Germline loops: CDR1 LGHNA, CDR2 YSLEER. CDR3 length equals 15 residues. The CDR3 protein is CASSQEAGRTYEQYF. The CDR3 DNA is TGCGCCAGCAGCCAAGAAGCGGGGAGAACCTACGAGCAGTACTTC.

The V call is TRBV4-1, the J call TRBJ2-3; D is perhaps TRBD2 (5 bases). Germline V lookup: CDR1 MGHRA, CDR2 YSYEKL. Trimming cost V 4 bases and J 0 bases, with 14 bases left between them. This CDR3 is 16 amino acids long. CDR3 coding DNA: TGCGCCAGCAGCCGGGAGCTTGCAACTAGCACAGATACGCAGTATTTT. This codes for CASSRELATSTDTQYF.

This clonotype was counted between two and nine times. The CDR3 nucleotides are TGCGCCAGCAGCCAAGGGGACCACTACGAGCAGTACTTC. Translated, it gives CASSQGDHYEQYF. This chain links TRBV4-1 with TRBJ2-7; D is perhaps TRBD1 or TRBD2 (5 bases each). There are 13 residues in the CDR3. Trimming took off 1 base at V and 3 bases at J, with 7 bases between the two ends. CDR1 and CDR2 from the germline V gene are MGHRA and YSYEKL.

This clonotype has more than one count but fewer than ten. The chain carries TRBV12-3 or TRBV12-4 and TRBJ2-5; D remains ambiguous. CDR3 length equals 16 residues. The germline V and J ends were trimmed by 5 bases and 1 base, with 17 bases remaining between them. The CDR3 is CASSTLDSAVQETQYF. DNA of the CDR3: TGTGCCAGCAGTACCCTGGATTCGGCAGTCCAAGAGACCCAGTACTTC.

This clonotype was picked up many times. This CDR3 is CASSPPDSHNQPQHF. CDR3 DNA sequence: TGTGCCAGCTCACCACCAGACAGTCACAATCAGCCCCAGCATTTT. V is TRBV18 and J is TRBJ1-5; tentative D call: TRBD1 (5 bases). V was pared by 0 bases and J by 3 bases, with 9 bases between. CDR3 length: 15 amino acids. Germline CDR1 is KGHSH and CDR2 is LQKENI.

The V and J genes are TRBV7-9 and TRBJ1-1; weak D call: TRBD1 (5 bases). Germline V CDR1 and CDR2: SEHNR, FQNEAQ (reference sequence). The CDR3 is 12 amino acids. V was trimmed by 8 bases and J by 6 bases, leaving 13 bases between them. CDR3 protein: CASLGVGAEAFF. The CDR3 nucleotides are TGTGCCAGCCTGGGGGTTGGGGCTGAAGCTTTCTTT.

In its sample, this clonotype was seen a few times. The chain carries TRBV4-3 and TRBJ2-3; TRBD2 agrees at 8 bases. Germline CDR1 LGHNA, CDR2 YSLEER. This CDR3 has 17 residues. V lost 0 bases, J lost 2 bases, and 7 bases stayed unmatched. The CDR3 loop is CASSQDLGLAYTDTQYF. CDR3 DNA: TGCGCCAGCAGCCAAGATCTAGGACTAGCCTACACAGATACGCAGTATTTT.

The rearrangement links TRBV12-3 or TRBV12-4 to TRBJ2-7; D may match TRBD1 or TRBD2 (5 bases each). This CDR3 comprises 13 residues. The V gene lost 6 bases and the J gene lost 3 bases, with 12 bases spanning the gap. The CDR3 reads CASRFGTFYEQYF. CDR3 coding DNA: TGTGCCAGCAGGTTCGGGACCTTCTACGAGCAGTACTTC.

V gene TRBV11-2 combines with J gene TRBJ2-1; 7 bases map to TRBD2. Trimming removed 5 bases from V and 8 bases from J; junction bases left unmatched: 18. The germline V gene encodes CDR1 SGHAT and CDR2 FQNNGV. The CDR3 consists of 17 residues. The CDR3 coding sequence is TGTGCCAGCAGCCTCGGGGAGGGGAACCTGCTCTCGGATGAGCAGTTCTTC. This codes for CASSLGEGNLLSDEQFF.